Following are 18 T cell receptor beta chains from one sample sequenced in a study of blood T cell repertoires in COVID-19 (dated by TCRdb to the early 2020s). Libraries were prepared through the immunoSEQ multiplex PCR assay. TCRdb mirrors the immuneACCESS table, restricted to in-frame sequences. Some clones are absent from its copies; in checked studies, under half trace to an unresolved V gene, and the reason for the others is unknown. This sample comprises approximately 490,000 clones, 70% to 90% of them detected only once. The ten largest clones capture approximately 8% of the sample. Material: PBMCs or T cells enriched from blood (not recorded which). These receptors were collected from a woman aged 55-69 years who had recovered from COVID-19.

This sequence joins TRBV7-9 and TRBJ1-4; possibly TRBD1 for D (6 bases). This CDR3 is built from 15 residues. Germline V gene lookup returns CDR1 SEHNR and CDR2 FQNEAQ (reference sequence). V lost 5 bases to trimming and J lost 0 bases, with 10 bases between them. The CDR3: CASSHGQSTNEKLFF. DNA of the CDR3: TGTGCCAGCAGCCACGGACAGTCAACTAATGAAAAACTGTTTTTT.

This clone was counted only a few times. V gene TRBV2 combines with J gene TRBJ2-7, with D perhaps TRBD1 (6 bases). The germline V gene encodes CDR1 SNHLY and CDR2 FYNNEI. The CDR3 spans 12 residues. Trimming removed 7 bases from V and 3 bases from J, with 10 bases in between. The CDR3 DNA is TGTGCCAGCACCCTAGGGGGCTACGAGCAGTACTTC. Translating gives CASTLGGYEQYF.

The rearrangement joins TRBV7-8 to TRBJ1-3; 7 bases match TRBD1. The J segment lost 6 bases and the V segment lost 3 bases, leaving 14 bases of the junction unmatched. Per the germline V gene, CDR1 is SGHVS and CDR2 is FQNEAQ. The CDR3 runs to 17 residues. CDR3 nucleotides: TGTGCCAGCAGCTTCCCCCTTGACAGGGAAGAGGAAAACACCATATATTTT. This translates into CASSFPLDREEENTIYF.

This sequence joins TRBV2 and TRBJ2-2; D remains unclear. V was trimmed by 6 bases and J by 8 bases, leaving 10 bases between them. The CDR3 sequence is 12 residues long. Germline CDR1 and CDR2: SNHLY and FYNNEI. The CDR3 region is CASRSGPGELFF. The CDR3 DNA sequence: TGTGCCAGCAGGTCGGGTCCGGGGGAGCTGTTTTTT.

J is TRBJ1-1 and V is TRBV6-5; 9 bases align to TRBD1. Trimming cost V 4 bases and J 6 bases; bases outside gene matches: 12. The CDR3 is 16 amino acids. CDR1 MNHEY and CDR2 SVGAGI come from the germline V gene. The CDR3 DNA reads TGTGCCAGCAGTTCACAGGGGGCGCAGGTCGTGGCTGAAGCTTTCTTT. Translation: CASSSQGAQVVAEAFF.

V and J are TRBV5-1 and TRBJ1-6; 9 nucleotides line up with TRBD1. The CDR3 length is 14 residues. The germline gives CDR1 SGHRS, CDR2 YFSETQ. V shed 2 bases, J shed 8 bases, and the junction held 2 bases outside the gene matches. The CDR3 DNA is TGCGCCAGCAGCTTTACAGGGGGCGATTCACCCCTCCACTTT. Translating it yields CASSFTGGDSPLHF. The entire variable domain, with the rest obtained from reference TRBV5-1 and TRBJ1-6, is as follows: KAGVTQTPRYLIKTRGQQVTLSCSPISGHRSVSWYQQTPGQGLQFLFEYFSETQRNKGNFPGRFSGRQFSNSRSEMNVSTLELGDSALYLCASSFTGGDSPLHFGNGTRLTVT.

The chain uses TRBV9 and TRBJ1-2, with 9 bases matching TRBD1. CDR1 is SGDLS and CDR2 is YYNGEE in the germline V gene. The CDR3 has 16 residues. Trimming at V came to 3 bases and at J to 2 bases, leaving 8 bases not matched to a gene. CDR3 region: CASSAWDRVTNYGYTF. The CDR3 DNA reads TGTGCCAGCAGCGCATGGGACAGGGTGACGAACTATGGCTACACCTTC.

This chain links TRBV6-5 with TRBJ1-2, with a tentative D call TRBD1 (6 bases). Deletions cut 2 bases from V and 6 bases from J, with 10 bases between. The CDR3 length is 13 residues. The germline V gene has CDR1 MNHEY and CDR2 SVGAGI. CDR3 bases: TGTGCCAGCAGTTACGGGGGGGCAGATGGCTACACCTTC. It translates to CASSYGGADGYTF.

CDR3 sequence (DNA): TGTGCCAGCAGCTTGGTCGGTTATGGCTACACCTTC. Translation gives CASSLVGYGYTF. The chain joins TRBV5-4 to TRBJ1-2; D is unclear. V dropped 0 bases and J dropped 5 bases, with 5 bases sitting between them. The CDR3 loop spans 12 amino acids. Germline values: CDR1 SGHNT, CDR2 YYREEE (reference sequence).

The chain uses TRBV9 and TRBJ2-4; 8 nucleotides line up with TRBD1. Germline-derived CDR1 and CDR2 are SGDLS and YYNGEE. CDR3 length equals 16 residues. Trimming cost V 0 bases and J 6 bases; bases outside gene matches: 8. The CDR3 bases are TGTGCCAGCAGCGTAGGTCAGGGGGCGTCAGGAAACATTCAGTACTTC. This translates into CASSVGQGASGNIQYF. The whole variable domain, remainder taken from reference TRBV9 and TRBJ2-4, is DSGVTQTPKHLITATGQRVTLRCSPRSGDLSVYWYQQSLDQGLQFLIQYYNGEERAKGNILERFSAQQFPDLHSELNLSSLELGDSALYFCASSVGQGASGNIQYFGAGTRLSVL.

A single count supports this clone. The chain joins TRBV18 to TRBJ1-1, with unresolved D. Germline CDR1 reads KGHSH; CDR2 reads LQKENI. The V end lost 3 bases, the J end lost 3 bases, and 8 bases lay between the germline ends. This CDR3 has 13 amino acids. Here the CDR3 reads CASSPERYTEAFF. The CDR3 DNA reads as TGTGCCAGCTCACCGGAGAGGTACACTGAAGCTTTCTTT.

The rearrangement links TRBV29-1 to TRBJ2-4; tentatively, D is TRBD1 (6 bases). This CDR3 is 11 amino acids long. Trimming stripped 7 bases from V and 5 bases from J, with 9 bases between. Looked up from germline, CDR1 is SQVTM and CDR2 is ANQGSEA. CDR3 sequence: CSARTENIQYF. The CDR3 nucleotides are TGCAGCGCCCGGACAGAAAACATTCAGTACTTC. The variable domain in full, with the rest retrieved from reference TRBV29-1 and TRBJ2-4, is SAVISQKPSRDICQRGTSLTIQCQVDSQVTMMFWYRQQPGQSLTLIATANQGSEATYESGFVIDKFPISRPNLTFSTLTVSNMSPEDSSIYLCSARTENIQYFGAGTRLSVL.

The chain has TRBV5-5 and TRBJ2-2; D is uncertain. Looked up from germline, CDR1 is SGHKS and CDR2 is YYEKEE (reference sequence). Between the trimmed V and J ends, which lost 2 bases and 3 bases, there was a span of 8 bases. This CDR3 region has 14 residues. The CDR3 sequence is CASSFSRYTGELFF. In nucleotides, the CDR3 is TGTGCCAGCAGCTTTTCCAGGTACACCGGGGAGCTGTTTTTT.

The rearrangement joins TRBV5-6 to TRBJ1-6; 10 bases align to TRBD1. The CDR3 runs to 16 residues. Germline V gene sequence: CDR1 SGHDT, CDR2 YYEEEE. V shed 4 bases and J 3 bases; nucleotides not matched to a gene: 4. CDR3 in DNA: TGTGCCAGCAGCCGGGGACAGGGGTACTATAATTCACCCCTCCACTTT. It translates to CASSRGQGYYNSPLHF.

J is TRBJ2-2 and V is TRBV28; possible D gene TRBD1, 6 bases. Trimming left V 6 bases short and J 0 bases short, with 14 bases between. This CDR3 has 16 amino acids. In germline, CDR1 is MDHEN, CDR2 SYDVKM. The CDR3 sequence is CASRWADRPNTGELFF. CDR3 nucleotide sequence: TGTGCCAGCAGATGGGCGGACAGACCGAACACCGGGGAGCTGTTTTTT.

V and J are TRBV28 and TRBJ1-2; TRBD1 matches 10 bases. Unmatched junction bases numbered 14, after V lost 6 bases and J lost 4 bases. The CDR3 covers 17 residues. The V gene's germline CDR1 is MDHEN and CDR2 SYDVKM. This chain's CDR3 is CASSPEGTGVASYGYTF. Here the CDR3 DNA reads TGTGCCAGCAGCCCCGAAGGGACAGGGGTCGCCTCCTATGGCTACACCTTC.

This clone was recorded at least ten times. V gene TRBV29-1 combines with J gene TRBJ1-3, with TRBD1 matching over 8 bases. V lost 4 bases, J lost 4 bases, and 3 bases stayed unmatched. The CDR3 has 13 amino acids. CDR1 SQVTM and CDR2 ANQGSEA come from the germline V gene. The CDR3 nucleotides read TGCAGCGTTGGGACAGGGTACGGAAACACCATATATTTT. Its translation: CSVGTGYGNTIYF.

The chain couples TRBV5-1 to TRBJ1-4; 9 positions agree with TRBD1. V dropped 5 bases and J dropped 7; count of bases not matched to a gene: 9. The germline CDR1 and CDR2 sequences are SGHRS and YFSETQ. The CDR3 length is 15 residues. The CDR3 DNA sequence: TGCGCCAGCAGTCGATTACAGGGGGCGAGTGAAAAACTGTTTTTT. Its translation: CASSRLQGASEKLFF.